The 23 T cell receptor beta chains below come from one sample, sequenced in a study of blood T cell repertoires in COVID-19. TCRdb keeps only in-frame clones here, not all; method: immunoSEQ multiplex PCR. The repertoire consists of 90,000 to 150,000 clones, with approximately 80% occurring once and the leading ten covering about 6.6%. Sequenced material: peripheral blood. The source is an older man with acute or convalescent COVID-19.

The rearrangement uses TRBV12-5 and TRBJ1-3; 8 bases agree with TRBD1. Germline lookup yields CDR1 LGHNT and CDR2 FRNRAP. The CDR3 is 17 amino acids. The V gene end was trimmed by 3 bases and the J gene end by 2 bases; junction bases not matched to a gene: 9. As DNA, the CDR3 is TGTGCTAGTGGTTTACCCGAGACAGGGGAGCCTGGAAACACCATATATTTT. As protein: CASGLPETGEPGNTIYF.

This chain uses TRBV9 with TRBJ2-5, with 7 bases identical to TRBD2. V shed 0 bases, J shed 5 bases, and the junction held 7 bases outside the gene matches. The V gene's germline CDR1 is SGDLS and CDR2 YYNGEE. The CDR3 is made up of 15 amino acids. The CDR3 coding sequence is TGTGCCAGCAGCGTAGCCGCGGGAGTGGGGGAGACCCAGTACTTC. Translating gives CASSVAAGVGETQYF.

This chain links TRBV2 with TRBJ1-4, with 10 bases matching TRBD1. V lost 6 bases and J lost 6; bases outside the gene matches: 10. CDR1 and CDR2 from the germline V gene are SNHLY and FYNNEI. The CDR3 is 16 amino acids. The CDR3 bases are TGTGCCAGCAGATTCAGGGGACAGGGGACTGATGAAAAACTGTTTTTT. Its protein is CASRFRGQGTDEKLFF.

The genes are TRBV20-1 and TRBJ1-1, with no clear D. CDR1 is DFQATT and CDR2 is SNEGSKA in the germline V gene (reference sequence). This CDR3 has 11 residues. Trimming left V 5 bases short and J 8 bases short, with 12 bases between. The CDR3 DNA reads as TGCAGTGCTGACCCCGAGCGGGAAGCTTTCTTT. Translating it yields CSADPEREAFF.

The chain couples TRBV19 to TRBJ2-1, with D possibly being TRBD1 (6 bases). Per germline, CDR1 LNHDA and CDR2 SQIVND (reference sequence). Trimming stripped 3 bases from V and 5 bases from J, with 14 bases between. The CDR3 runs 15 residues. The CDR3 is CASSMGWTDHNEQFF. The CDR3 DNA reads TGTGCCAGTAGTATGGGGTGGACAGACCACAATGAGCAGTTCTTC.

CDR3 sequence (DNA): TGCGCCAGCAGCTTGGCAGGGGGAGGATCCTACAATGAGCAGTTCTTC. Translation: CASSLAGGGSYNEQFF. J is TRBJ2-1 and V is TRBV5-1, with D possibly being TRBD1 (7 bases). Per the germline V gene, CDR1 is SGHRS and CDR2 is YFSETQ. The CDR3 is 16 amino acids. V lost 0 bases and J 1 base, leaving 11 bases between the germline ends.

The CDR3, as DNA: TGTGCCAGAAGCCCACTAGCGGGGTGGGAGACCCAGTACTTC. Translation gives CARSPLAGWETQYF. The V and J genes are TRBV5-3 and TRBJ2-5; 10 bases match TRBD2. TRBV5-3 is an ORF; its function is uncertain. The ends lost 4 bases at V and 5 bases at J; junction bases unmatched: 5. The CDR3 is made up of 14 amino acids.

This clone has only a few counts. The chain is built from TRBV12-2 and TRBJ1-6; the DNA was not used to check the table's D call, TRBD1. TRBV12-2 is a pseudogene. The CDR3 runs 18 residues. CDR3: CASRLVDSRTVSNSPLHF. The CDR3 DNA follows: TGTGCAAGTCGCTTAGTGGACTCAAGGACAGTCAGTAATTCACCCCTCCACTTT.

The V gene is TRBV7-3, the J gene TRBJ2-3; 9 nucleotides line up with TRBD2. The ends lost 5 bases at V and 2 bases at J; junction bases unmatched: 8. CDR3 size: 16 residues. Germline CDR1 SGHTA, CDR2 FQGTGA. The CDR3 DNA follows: TGTGCCAGCAGCACGGGACTAGCAGGCCCCACAGATACGCAGTATTTT. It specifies CASSTGLAGPTDTQYF.

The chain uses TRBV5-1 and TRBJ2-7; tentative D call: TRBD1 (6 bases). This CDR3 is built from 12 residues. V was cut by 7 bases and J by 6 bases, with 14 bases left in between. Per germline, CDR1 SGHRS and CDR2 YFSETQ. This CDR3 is CASSGQLSEQYF. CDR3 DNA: TGCGCCAGCTCCGGACAGCTCTCCGAGCAGTACTTC.

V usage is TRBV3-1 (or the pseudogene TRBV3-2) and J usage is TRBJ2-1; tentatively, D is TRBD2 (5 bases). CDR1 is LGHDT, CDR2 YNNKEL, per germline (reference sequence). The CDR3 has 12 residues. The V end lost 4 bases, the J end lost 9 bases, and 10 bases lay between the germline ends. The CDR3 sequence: CASSPPGIEQFF. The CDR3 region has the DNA TGTGCCAGCAGCCCCCCCGGGATTGAGCAGTTCTTC.

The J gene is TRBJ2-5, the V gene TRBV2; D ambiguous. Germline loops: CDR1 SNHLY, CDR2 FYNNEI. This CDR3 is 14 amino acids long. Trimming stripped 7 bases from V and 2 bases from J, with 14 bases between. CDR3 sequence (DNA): TGTGCCAGCAAACCCCTGACAAGTCAAGAGACCCAGTACTTC. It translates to CASKPLTSQETQYF.

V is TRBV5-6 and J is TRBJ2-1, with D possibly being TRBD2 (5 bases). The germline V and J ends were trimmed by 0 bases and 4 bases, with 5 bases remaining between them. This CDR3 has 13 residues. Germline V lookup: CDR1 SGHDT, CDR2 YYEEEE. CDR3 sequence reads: CASSLGGYNEQFF. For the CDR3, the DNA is TGTGCCAGCAGCTTGGGCGGGTACAATGAGCAGTTCTTC.

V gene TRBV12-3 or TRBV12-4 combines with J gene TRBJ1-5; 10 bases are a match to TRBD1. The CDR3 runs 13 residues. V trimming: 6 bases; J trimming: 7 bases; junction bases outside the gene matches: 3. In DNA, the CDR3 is TGTGCCAGCAGGGGACAGGGGTTCCAGCCCCAGCATTTT. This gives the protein CASRGQGFQPQHF.

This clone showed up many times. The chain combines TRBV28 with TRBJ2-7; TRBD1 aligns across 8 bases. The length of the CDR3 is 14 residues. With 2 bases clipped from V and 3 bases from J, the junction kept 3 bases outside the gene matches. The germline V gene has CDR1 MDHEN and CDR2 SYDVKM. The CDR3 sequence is CASSLQGAGYEQYF. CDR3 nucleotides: TGTGCCAGCAGTTTACAGGGGGCGGGCTACGAGCAGTACTTC.

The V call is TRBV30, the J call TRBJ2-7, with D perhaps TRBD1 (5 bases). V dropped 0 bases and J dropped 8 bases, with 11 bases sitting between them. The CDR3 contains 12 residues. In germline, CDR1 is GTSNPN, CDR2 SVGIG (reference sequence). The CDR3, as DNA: TGTGCCTGGAGTGTACTGGACACCCAGCAGTACTTC. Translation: CAWSVLDTQQYF.

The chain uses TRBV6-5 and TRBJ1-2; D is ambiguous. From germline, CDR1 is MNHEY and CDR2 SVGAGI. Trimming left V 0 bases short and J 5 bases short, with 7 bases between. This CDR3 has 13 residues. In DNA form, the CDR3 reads TGTGCCAGCAGTTACTCGGCGGAATATGGCTACACCTTC. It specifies CASSYSAEYGYTF.

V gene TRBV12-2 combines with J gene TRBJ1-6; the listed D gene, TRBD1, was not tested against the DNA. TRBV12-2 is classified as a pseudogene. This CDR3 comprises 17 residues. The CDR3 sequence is CASRSWGPRAYNSPLHF. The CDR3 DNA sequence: TGTGCAAGTCGCTCATGGGGGCCTCGCGCTTATAATTCACCCCTCCACTTT.

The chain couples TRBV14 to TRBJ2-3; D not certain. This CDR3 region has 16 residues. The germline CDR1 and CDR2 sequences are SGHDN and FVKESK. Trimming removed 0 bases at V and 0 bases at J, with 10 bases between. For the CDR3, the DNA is TGTGCCAGCAGCCAAGATAGCCGGCAGAGCACAGATACGCAGTATTTT. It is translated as CASSQDSRQSTDTQYF.

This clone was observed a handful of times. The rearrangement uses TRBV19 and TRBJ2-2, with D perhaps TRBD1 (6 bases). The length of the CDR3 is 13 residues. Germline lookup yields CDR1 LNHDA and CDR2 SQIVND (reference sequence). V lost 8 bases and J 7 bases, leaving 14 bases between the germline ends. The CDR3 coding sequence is TGTGCCAGTCGGGCCGACAGGATCGGGGAGCTGTTTTTT. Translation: CASRADRIGELFF.

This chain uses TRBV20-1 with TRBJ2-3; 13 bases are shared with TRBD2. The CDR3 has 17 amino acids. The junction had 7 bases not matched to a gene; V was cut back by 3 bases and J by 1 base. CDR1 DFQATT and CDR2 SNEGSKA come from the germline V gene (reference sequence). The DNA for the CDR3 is TGCAGTGCTAGTGGAACTAGCGGGGGGGCTGGCACAGATACGCAGTATTTT. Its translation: CSASGTSGGAGTDTQYF.

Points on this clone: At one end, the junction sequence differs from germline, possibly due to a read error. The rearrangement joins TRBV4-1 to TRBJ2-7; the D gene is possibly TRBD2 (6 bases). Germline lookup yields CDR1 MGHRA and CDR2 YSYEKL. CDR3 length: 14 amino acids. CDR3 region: CASSQGDSSSEQYF. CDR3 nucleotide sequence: TGCGCCAGCAGCCAAGGGGACTCCTCCTCCGAGCAGTACTTC.

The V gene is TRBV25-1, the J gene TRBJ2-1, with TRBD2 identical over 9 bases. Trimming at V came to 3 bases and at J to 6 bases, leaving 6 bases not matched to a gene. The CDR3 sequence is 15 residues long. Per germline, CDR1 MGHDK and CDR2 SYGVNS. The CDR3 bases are TGTGCCAGCAGTGAGAGTCTAGCGGGATTCAATGAGCAGTTCTTC. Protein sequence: CASSESLAGFNEQFF.